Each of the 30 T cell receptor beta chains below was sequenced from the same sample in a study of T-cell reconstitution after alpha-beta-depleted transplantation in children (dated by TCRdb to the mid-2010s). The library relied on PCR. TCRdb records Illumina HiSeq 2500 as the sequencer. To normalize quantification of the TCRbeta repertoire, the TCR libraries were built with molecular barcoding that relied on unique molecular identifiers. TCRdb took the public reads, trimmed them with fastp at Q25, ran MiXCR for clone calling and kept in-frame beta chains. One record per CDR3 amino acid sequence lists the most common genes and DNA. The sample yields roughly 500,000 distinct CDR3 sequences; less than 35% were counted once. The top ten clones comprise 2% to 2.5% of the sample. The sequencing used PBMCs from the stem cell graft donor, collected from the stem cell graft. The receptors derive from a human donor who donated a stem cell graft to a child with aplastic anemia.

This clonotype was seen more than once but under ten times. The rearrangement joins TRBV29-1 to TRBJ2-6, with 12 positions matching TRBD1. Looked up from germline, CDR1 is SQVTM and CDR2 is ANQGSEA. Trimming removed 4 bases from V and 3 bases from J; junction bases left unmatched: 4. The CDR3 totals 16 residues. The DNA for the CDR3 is TGCAGCGTTGGGGACAGGGGGCGATTTGGGGCCAACGTCCTGACTTTC. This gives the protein CSVGDRGRFGANVLTF.

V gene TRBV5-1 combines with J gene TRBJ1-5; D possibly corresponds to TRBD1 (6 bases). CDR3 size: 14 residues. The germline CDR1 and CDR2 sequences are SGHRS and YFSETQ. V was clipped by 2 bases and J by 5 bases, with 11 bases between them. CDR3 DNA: TGCGCCAGCAGCTTTACAGGGACCGATCAGCCCCAGCATTTT. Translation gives CASSFTGTDQPQHF.

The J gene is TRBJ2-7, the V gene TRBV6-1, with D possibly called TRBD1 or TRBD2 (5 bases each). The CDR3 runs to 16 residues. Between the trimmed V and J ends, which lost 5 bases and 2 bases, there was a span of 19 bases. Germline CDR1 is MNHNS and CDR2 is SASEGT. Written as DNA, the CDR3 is TGTGCCAGCAGTCCTTCTATGGGGCCGGGGACCTACGAGCAGTACTTC. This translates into CASSPSMGPGTYEQYF.

The CDR3: CASSLVLTSGPSYNEQFF. CDR3 sequence (DNA): TGTGCCAGCAGTTTAGTCCTTACTAGCGGGCCCTCCTACAATGAGCAGTTCTTC. V gene TRBV12-3 or TRBV12-4 combines with J gene TRBJ2-1, with 9 bases identical to TRBD2. V was clipped by 1 base and J by 0 bases; unmatched bases: 7. The CDR3 extends over 18 amino acids.

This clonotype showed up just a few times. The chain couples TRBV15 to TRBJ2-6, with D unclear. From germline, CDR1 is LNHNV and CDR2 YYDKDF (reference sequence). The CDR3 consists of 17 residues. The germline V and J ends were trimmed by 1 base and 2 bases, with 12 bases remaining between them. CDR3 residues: CATSRVYTYTGANVLTF. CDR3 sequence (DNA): TGTGCCACCAGCAGAGTTTACACCTACACTGGGGCCAACGTCCTGACTTTC. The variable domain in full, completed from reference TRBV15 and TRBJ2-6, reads DAMVIQNPRYQVTQFGKPVTLSCSQTLNHNVMYWYQQKSSQAPKLLFHYYDKDFNNEADTPDNFQSRRPNTSFCFLDIRSPGLGDTAMYLCATSRVYTYTGANVLTFGAGSRLTVL.

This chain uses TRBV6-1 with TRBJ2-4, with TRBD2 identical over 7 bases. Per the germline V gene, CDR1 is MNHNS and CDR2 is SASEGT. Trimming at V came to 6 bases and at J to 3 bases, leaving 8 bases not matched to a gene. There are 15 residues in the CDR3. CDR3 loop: CASRSSGAGKNIQYF. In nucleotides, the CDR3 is TGTGCCAGCAGGTCGAGCGGGGCCGGCAAAAACATTCAGTACTTC.

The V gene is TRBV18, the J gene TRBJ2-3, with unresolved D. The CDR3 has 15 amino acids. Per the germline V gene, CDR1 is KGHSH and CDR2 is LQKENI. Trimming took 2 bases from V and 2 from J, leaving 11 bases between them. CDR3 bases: TGTGCCAGCTCACCAACCATCGATTACACAGATACGCAGTATTTT. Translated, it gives CASSPTIDYTDTQYF.

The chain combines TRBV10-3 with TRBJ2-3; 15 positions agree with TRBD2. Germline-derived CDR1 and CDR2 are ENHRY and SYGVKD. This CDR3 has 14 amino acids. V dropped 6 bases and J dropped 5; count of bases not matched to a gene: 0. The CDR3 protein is CAIRGLAGGDTQYF. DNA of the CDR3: TGTGCCATCAGGGGACTAGCGGGAGGAGATACGCAGTATTTT.

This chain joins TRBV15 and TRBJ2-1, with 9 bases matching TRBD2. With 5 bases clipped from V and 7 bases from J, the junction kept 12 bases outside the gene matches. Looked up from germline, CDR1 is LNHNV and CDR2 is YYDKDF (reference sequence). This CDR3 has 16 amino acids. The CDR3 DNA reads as TGTGCCACCAGCCCCCCCAAAGCGGGAGGTGGTAATGAGCAGTTCTTC. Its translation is CATSPPKAGGGNEQFF.

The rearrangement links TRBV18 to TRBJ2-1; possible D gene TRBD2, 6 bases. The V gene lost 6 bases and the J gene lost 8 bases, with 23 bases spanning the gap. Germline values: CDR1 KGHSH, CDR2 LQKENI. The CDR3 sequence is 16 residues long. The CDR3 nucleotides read TGTGCCAGCTCGCCTCGAGGAGGGACCAGCTGGGATGAGCAGTTCTTC. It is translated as CASSPRGGTSWDEQFF.

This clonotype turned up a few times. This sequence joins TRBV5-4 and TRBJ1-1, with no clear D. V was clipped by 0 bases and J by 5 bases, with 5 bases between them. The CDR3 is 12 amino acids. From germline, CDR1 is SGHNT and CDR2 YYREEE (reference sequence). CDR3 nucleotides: TGTGCCAGCAGCTTGGAGGTTACTGAAGCTTTCTTT. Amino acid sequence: CASSLEVTEAFF.

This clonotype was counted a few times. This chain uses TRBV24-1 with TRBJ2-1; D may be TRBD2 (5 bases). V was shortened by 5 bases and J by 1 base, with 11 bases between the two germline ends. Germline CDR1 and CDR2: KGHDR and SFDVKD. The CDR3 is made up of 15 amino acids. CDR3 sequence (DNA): TGTGCCACCAGTGGAGCGGTGGGGTCCTACAATGAGCAGTTCTTC. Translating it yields CATSGAVGSYNEQFF.

The CDR3 DNA follows: TGCGCCAGCAGTCAATCGGATAGCCAGACTAGCGGGAGTTGTTCCTACAATGAGCAGTTCTTC. Translating it yields CASSQSDSQTSGSCSYNEQFF. The chain joins TRBV23-1 to TRBJ2-1; 12 positions match TRBD2. TRBV23-1 is identified as an open reading frame with a role that is uncertain. There are 21 residues in the CDR3. Unmatched junction bases numbered 13, after V lost 0 bases and J lost 1 base.

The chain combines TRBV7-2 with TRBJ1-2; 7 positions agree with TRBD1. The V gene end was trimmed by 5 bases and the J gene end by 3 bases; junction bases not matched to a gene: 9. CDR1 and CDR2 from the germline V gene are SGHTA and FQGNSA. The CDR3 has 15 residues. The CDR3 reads CASSVGQQFDYGYTF. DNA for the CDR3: TGTGCCAGCAGCGTGGGACAGCAATTTGACTATGGCTACACCTTC.

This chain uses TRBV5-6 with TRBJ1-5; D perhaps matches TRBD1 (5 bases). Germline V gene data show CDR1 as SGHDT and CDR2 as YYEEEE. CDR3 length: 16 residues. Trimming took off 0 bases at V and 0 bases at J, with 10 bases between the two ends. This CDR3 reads CASSLAGIYSNQPQHF. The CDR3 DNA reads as TGTGCCAGCAGCTTGGCAGGGATTTATAGCAATCAGCCCCAGCATTTT.

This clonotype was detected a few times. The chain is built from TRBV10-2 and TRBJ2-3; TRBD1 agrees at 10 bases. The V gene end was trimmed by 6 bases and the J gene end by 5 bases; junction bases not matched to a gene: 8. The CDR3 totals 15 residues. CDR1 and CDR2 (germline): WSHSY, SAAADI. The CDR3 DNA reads TGCGCCAGCAGGGACAGGGGGACAGGGGAAGATACGCAGTATTTT. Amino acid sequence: CASRDRGTGEDTQYF.

The CDR3 region has the DNA TGTGCCACCAGCAGAGGGGATCAGAGCCCGACTGAAAAACTGTTTTTT. It encodes CATSRGDQSPTEKLFF. The chain has TRBV15 and TRBJ1-4; D gene ambiguous. Trimming pared 1 base from V and 7 bases from J, leaving 16 bases between. This CDR3 contains 16 residues. The germline V gene has CDR1 LNHNV and CDR2 YYDKDF (reference sequence). The full variable domain, with the rest looked up from reference TRBV15 and TRBJ1-4, is DAMVIQNPRYQVTQFGKPVTLSCSQTLNHNVMYWYQQKSSQAPKLLFHYYDKDFNNEADTPDNFQSRRPNTSFCFLDIRSPGLGDTAMYLCATSRGDQSPTEKLFFGSGTQLSVL.

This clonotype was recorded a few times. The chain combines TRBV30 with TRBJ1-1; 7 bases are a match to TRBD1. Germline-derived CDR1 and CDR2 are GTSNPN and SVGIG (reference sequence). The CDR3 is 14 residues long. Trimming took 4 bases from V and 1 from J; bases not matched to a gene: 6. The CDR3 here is CAWTLDRRNTEAFF. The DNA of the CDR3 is TGTGCCTGGACTTTGGACAGGAGGAACACTGAAGCTTTCTTT.

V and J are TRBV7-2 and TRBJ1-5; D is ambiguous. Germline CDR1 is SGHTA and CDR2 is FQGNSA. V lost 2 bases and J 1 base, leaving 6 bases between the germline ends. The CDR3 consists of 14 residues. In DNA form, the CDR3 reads TGTGCCAGCAGCTTATGGAGCAGCAATCAGCCCCAGCATTTT. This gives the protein CASSLWSSNQPQHF.

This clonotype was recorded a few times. This chain's CDR3 is CSGGQPNTGELFF. CDR3 DNA: TGCAGCGGGGGACAGCCGAACACCGGGGAGCTGTTTTTT. The chain combines TRBV29-1 with TRBJ2-2, with TRBD1 matching over 7 bases. With 7 bases clipped from V and 0 bases from J, the junction kept 2 bases outside the gene matches. The CDR3 totals 13 residues. The germline CDR1 and CDR2 sequences are SQVTM and ANQGSEA.

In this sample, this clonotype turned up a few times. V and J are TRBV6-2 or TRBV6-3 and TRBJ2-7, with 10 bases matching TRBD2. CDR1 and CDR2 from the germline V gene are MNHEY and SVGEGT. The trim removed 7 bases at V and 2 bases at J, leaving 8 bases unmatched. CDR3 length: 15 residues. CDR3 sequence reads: CASTRGLAAPYEQYF. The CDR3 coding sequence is TGTGCCAGCACCAGAGGACTAGCGGCCCCCTACGAGCAGTACTTC.

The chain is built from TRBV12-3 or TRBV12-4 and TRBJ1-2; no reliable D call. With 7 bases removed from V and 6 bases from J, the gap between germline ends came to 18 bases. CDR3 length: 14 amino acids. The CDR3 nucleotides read TGTGCCAGCACCCGGGCGAAGCTAAACAATGGCTACACCTTC. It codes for CASTRAKLNNGYTF.

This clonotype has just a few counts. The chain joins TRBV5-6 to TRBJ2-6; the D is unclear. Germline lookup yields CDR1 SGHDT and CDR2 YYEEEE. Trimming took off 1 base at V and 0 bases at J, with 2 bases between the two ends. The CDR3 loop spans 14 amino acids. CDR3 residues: CASSLFSGANVLTF. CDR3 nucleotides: TGTGCCAGCAGCTTGTTCTCTGGGGCCAACGTCCTGACTTTC.

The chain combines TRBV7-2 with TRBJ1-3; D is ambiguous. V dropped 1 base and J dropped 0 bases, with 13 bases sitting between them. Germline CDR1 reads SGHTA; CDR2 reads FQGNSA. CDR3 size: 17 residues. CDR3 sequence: CASSLGFWESSGNTIYF. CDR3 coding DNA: TGTGCCAGCAGCTTAGGGTTTTGGGAGAGCTCTGGAAACACCATATATTTT. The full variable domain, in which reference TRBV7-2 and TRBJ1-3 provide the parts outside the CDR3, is GAGVSQSPSNKVTEKGKDVELRCDPISGHTALYWYRQSLGQGLEFLIYFQGNSAPDKSGLPSDRFSAERTGGSVSTLTIQRTQQEDSAVYLCASSLGFWESSGNTIYFGEGSWLTVV.

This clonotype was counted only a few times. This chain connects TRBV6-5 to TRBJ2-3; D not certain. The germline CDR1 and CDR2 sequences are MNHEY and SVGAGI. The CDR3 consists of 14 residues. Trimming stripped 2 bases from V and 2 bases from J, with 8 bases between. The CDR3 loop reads CASSYGAVTDTQYF. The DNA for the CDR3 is TGTGCCAGCAGTTACGGCGCGGTCACAGATACGCAGTATTTT.

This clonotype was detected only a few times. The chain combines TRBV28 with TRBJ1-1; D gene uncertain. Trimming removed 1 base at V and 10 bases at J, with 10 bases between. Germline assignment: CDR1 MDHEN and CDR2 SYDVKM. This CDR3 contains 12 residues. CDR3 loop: CASSLSTERAFF. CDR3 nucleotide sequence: TGTGCCAGCAGTTTATCTACCGAGAGAGCTTTCTTT.

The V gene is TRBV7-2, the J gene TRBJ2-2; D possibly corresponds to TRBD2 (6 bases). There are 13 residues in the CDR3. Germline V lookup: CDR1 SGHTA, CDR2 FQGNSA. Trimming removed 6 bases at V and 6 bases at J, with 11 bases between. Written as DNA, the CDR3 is TGTGCCAGCAGTCGGGACTCTTCCGGGGAGCTGTTTTTT. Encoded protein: CASSRDSSGELFF.

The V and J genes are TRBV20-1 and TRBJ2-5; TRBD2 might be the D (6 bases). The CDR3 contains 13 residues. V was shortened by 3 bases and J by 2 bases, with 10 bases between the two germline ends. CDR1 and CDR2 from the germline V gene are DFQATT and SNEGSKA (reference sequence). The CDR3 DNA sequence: TGCAGTGCTAGGATAGCGGTTCAAGAGACCCAGTACTTC. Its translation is CSARIAVQETQYF.

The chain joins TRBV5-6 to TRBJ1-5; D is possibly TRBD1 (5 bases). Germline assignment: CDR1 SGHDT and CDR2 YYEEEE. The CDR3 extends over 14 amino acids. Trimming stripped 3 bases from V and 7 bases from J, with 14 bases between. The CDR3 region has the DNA TGTGCCAGCAGCTGGGGAGGGGTGGGCCAGCCCCAGCATTTT. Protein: CASSWGGVGQPQHF.

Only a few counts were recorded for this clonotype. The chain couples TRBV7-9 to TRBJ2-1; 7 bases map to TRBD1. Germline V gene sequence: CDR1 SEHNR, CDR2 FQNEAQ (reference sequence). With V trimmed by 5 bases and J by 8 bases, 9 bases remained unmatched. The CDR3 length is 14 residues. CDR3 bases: TGTGCCAGCAGCAGGGGGCCGTACCCCCATGAGCAGTTCTTC. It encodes CASSRGPYPHEQFF.